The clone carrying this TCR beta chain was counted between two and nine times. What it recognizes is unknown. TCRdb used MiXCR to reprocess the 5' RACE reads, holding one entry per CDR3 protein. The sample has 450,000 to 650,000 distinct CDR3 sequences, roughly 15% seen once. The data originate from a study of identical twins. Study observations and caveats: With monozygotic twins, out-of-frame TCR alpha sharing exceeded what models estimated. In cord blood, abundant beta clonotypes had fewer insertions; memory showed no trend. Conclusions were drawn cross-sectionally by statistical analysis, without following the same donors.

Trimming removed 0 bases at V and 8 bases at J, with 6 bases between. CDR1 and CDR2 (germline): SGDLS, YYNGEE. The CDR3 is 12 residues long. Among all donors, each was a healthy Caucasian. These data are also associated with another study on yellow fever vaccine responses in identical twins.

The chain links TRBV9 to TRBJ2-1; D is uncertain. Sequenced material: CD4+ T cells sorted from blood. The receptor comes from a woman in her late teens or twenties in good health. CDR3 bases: TGTGCCAGCAGCGTAGGGGCGTATGAGCAGTTCTTC. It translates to CASSVGAYEQFF.